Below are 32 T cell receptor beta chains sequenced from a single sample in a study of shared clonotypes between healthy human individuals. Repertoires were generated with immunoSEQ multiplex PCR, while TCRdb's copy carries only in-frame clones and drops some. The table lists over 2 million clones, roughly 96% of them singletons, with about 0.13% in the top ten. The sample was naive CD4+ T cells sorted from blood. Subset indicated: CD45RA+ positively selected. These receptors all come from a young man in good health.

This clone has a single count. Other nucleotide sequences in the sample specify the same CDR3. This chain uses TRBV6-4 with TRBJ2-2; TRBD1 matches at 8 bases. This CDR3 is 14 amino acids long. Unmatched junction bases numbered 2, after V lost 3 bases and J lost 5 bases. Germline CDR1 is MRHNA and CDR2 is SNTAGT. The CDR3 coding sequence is TGTGCCAGCAGTGAACAGGGGGGAACCGGGGAGCTGTTTTTT. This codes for CASSEQGGTGELFF.

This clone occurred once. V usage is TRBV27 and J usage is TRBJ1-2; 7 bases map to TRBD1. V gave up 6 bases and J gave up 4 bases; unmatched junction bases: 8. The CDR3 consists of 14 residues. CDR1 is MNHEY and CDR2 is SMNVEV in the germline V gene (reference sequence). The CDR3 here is CASRFPGQSYGYTF. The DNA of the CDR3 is TGTGCCAGCAGATTTCCGGGACAGAGCTATGGCTACACCTTC.

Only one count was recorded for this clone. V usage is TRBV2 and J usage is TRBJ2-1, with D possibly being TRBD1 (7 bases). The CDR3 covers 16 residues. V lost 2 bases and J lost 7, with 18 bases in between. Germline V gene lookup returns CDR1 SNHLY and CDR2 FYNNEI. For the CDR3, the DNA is TGTGCCAGCAGTGAATCGTGGCAGGGGGGACTGAATGAGCAGTTCTTC. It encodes CASSESWQGGLNEQFF. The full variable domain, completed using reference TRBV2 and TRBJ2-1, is EPEVTQTPSHQVTQMGQEVILRCVPISNHLYFYWYRQILGQKVEFLVSFYNNEISEKSEIFDDQFSVERPDGSNFTLKIRSTKLEDSAMYFCASSESWQGGLNEQFFGPGTRLTVL.

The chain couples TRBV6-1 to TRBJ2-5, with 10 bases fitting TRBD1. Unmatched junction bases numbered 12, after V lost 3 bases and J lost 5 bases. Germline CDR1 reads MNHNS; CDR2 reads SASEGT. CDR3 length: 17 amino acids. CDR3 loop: CASSERGTGVWAETQYF. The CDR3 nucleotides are TGTGCCAGCAGTGAGCGCGGGACAGGGGTTTGGGCGGAGACCCAGTACTTC.

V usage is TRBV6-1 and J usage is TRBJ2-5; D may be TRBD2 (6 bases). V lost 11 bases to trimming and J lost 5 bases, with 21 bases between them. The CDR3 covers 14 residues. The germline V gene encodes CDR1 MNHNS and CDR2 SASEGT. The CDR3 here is CAYTTGGAKETQYF. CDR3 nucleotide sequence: TGTGCCTACACGACCGGGGGTGCGAAGGAGACCCAGTACTTC.

CDR3 in DNA: TGTGCCACCAGCAGAGACCGTGCGGGAACCGGGGAGCTGTTTTTT. The encoded protein is CATSRDRAGTGELFF. The V call is TRBV15, the J call TRBJ2-2; maybe TRBD2 (6 bases). Looked up from germline, CDR1 is LNHNV and CDR2 is YYDKDF (reference sequence). V was pared by 0 bases and J by 5 bases, with 10 bases between. The CDR3 totals 15 residues. The full variable domain, completed using reference TRBV15 and TRBJ2-2, is DAMVIQNPRYQVTQFGKPVTLSCSQTLNHNVMYWYQQKSSQAPKLLFHYYDKDFNNEADTPDNFQSRRPNTSFCFLDIRSPGLGDTAMYLCATSRDRAGTGELFFGEGSRLTVL.

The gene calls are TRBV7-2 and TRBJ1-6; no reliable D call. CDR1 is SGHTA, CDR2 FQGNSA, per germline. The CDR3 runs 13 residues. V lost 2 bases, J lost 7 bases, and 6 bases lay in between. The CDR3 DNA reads TGTGCCAGCAGCTTATTTACGAATTCACCCCTCCACTTT. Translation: CASSLFTNSPLHF.

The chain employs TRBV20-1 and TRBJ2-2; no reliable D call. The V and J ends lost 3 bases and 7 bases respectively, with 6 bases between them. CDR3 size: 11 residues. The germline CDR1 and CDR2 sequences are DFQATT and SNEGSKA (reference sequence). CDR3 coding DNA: TGCAGTGCTAGTCCCAGCGGGGAGCTGTTTTTT. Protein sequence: CSASPSGELFF.

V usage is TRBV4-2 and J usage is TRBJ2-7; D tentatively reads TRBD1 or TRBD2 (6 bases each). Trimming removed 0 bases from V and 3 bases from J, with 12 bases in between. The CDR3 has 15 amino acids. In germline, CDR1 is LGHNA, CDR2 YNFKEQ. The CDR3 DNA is TGTGCCAGCAGCCAAGATCTGGGGGGCTTCTACGAGCAGTACTTC. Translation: CASSQDLGGFYEQYF.

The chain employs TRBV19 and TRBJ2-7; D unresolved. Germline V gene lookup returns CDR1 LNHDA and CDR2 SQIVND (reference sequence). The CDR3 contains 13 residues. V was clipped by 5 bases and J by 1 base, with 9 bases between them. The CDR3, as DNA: TGTGCCAGTAGTCTCGTATCTTCCTACGAGCAGTACTTC. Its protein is CASSLVSSYEQYF.

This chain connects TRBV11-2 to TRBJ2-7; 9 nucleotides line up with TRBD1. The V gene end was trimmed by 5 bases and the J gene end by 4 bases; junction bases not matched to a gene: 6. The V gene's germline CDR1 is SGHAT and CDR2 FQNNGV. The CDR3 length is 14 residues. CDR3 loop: CASSMTGGGYEQYF. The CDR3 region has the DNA TGTGCCAGCAGCATGACAGGGGGTGGTTACGAGCAGTACTTC. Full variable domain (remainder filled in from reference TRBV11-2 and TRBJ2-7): EAGVAQSPRYKIIEKRQSVAFWCNPISGHATLYWYQQILGQGPKLLIQFQNNGVVDDSQLPKDRFSAERLKGVDSTLKIQPAKLEDSAVYLCASSMTGGGYEQYFGPGTRLTVT.

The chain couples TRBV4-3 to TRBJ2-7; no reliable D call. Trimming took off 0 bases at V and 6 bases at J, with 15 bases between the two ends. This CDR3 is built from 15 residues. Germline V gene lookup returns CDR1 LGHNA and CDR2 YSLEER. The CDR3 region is CASSQDLYVSGEQYF. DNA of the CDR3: TGCGCCAGCAGCCAAGATCTATACGTTAGTGGCGAGCAGTACTTC.

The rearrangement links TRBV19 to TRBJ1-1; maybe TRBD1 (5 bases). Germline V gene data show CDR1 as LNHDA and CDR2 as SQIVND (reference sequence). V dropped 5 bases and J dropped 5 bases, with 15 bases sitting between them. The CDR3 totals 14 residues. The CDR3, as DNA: TGTGCCAGTAGTGCTCTAAGGGGAGGGACTGAAGCTTTCTTT. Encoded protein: CASSALRGGTEAFF.

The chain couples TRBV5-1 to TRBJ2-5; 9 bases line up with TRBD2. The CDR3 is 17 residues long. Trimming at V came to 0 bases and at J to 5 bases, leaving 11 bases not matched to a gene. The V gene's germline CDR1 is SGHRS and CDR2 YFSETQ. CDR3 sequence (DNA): TGCGCCAGCAGCTTGGCAGAGCGGGAGGTGGGTTCGGAGACCCAGTACTTC. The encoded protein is CASSLAEREVGSETQYF.

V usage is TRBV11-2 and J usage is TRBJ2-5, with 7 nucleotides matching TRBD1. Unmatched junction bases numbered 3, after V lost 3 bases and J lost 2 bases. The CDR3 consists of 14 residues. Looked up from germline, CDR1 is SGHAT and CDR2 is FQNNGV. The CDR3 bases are TGTGCCAGCAGCTTTCCGGGACAGCAAGAGACCCAGTACTTC. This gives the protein CASSFPGQQETQYF. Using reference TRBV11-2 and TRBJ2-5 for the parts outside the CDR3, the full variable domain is EAGVAQSPRYKIIEKRQSVAFWCNPISGHATLYWYQQILGQGPKLLIQFQNNGVVDDSQLPKDRFSAERLKGVDSTLKIQPAKLEDSAVYLCASSFPGQQETQYFGPGTRLLVL.

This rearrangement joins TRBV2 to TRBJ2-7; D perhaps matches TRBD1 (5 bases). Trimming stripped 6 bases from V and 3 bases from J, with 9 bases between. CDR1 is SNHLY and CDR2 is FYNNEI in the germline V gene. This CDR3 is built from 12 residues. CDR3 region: CASRKTGYEQYF. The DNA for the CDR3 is TGTGCCAGCAGGAAAACAGGCTACGAGCAGTACTTC.

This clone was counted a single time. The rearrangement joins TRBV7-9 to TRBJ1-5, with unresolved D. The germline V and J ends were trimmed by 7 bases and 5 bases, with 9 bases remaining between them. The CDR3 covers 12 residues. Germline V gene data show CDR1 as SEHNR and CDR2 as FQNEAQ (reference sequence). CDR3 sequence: CASTRMDQPQHF. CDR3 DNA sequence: TGTGCCAGCACCCGTATGGATCAGCCCCAGCATTTT.

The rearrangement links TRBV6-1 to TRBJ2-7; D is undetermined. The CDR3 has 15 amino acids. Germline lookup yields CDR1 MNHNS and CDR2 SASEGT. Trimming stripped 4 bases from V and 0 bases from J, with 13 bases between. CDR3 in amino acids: CASSGDFRSSYEQYF. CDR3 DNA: TGTGCCAGCAGTGGGGATTTTCGGAGCTCCTACGAGCAGTACTTC.

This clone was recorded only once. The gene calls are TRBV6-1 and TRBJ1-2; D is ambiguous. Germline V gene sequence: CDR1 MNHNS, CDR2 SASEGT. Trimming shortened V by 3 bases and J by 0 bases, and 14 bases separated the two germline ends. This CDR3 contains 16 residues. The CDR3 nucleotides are TGTGCCAGCAGTGAGGTCGGGCCCCAAGCTAACTATGGCTACACCTTC. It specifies CASSEVGPQANYGYTF.

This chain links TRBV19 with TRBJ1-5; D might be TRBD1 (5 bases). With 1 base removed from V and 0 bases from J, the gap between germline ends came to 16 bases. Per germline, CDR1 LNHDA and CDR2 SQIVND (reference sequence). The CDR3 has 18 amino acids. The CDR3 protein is CASSIAPQGRYSNQPQHF. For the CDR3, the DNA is TGTGCCAGTAGTATAGCGCCCCAGGGACGATATAGCAATCAGCCCCAGCATTTT.

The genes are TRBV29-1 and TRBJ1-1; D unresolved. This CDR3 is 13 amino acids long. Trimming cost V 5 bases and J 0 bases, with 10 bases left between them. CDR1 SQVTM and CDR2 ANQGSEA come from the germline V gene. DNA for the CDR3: TGCAGCGTTAATGAGCAAATGAACACTGAAGCTTTCTTT. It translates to CSVNEQMNTEAFF.

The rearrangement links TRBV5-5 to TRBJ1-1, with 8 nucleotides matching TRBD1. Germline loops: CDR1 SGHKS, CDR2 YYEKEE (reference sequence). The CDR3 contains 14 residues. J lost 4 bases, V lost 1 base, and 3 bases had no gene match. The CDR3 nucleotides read TGTGCCAGCAGCTTGCCAGGGGGCCTCACTGAAGCTTTCTTT. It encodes CASSLPGGLTEAFF.

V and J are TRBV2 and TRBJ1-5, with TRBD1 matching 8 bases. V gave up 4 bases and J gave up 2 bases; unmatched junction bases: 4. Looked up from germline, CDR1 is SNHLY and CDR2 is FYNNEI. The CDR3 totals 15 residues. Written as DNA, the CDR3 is TGTGCCAGCAGTGCTGGACAGGGCGGCAATCAGCCCCAGCATTTT. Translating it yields CASSAGQGGNQPQHF.

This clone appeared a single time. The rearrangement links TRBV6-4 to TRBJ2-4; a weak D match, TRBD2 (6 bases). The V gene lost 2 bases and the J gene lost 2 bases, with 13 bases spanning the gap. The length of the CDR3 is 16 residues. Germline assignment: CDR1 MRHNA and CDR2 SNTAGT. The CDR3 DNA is TGTGCCAGCAGTGACCCCCTAGCGTGTTCCAAAAACATTCAGTACTTC. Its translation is CASSDPLACSKNIQYF.

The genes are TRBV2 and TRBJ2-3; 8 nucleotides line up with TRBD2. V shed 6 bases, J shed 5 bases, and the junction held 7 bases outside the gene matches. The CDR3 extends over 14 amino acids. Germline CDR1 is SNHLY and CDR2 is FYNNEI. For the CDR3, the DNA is TGTGCCAGCAGGAGCGGGGGAGGTTTAGATACGCAGTATTTT. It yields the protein CASRSGGGLDTQYF.

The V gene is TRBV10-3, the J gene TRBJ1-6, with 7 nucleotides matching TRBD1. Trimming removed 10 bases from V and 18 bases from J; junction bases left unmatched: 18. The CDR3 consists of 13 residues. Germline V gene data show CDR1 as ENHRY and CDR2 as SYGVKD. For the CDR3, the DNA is TGTGCCACGAGTTCGCAACCGGGACAGCAACACCACTTT. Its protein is CATSSQPGQQHHF.

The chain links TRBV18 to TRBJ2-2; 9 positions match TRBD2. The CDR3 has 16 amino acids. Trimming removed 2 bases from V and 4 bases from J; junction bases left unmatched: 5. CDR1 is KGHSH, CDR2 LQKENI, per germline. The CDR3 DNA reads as TGTGCCAGCTCACCAAGTGTAGCGGGAGTCACCGGGGAGCTGTTTTTT. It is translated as CASSPSVAGVTGELFF.

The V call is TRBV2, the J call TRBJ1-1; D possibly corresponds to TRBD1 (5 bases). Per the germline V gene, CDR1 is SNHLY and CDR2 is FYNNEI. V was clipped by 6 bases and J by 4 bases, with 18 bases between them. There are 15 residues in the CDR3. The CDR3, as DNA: TGTGCCAGCAGGGGATCACAGGTGGGGAGCACTGAAGCTTTCTTT. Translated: CASRGSQVGSTEAFF.

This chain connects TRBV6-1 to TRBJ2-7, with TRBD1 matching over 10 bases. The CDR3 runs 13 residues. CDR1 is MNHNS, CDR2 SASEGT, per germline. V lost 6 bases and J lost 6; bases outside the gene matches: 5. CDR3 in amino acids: CASSGQGVGEQYF. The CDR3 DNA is TGTGCCAGCAGCGGACAGGGGGTTGGCGAGCAGTACTTC.

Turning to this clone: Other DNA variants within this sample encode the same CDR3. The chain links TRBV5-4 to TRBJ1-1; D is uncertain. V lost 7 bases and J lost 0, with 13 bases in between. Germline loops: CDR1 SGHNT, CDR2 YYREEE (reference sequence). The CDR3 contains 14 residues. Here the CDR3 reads CASRLDSMNTEAFF. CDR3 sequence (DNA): TGTGCCAGCCGGCTTGACTCCATGAACACTGAAGCTTTCTTT.

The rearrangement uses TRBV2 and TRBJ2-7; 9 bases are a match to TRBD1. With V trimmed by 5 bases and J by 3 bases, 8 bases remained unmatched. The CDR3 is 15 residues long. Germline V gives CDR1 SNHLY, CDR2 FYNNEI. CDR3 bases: TGTGCCAGCAGTTACGGACGACAGGGGGTCTACGAGCAGTACTTC. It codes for CASSYGRQGVYEQYF.

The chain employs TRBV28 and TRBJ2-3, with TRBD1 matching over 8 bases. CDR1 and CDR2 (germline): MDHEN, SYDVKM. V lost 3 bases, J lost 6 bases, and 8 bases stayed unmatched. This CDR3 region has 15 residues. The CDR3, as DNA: TGTGCCAGCAGTTTGCCGACAGGGGCAACGGATACGCAGTATTTT. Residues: CASSLPTGATDTQYF.